This T cell receptor beta chain was captured in a study of T cells in Graves' hyperthyroidism and ophthalmopathy. Exclusion followed for patients with uncontrolled infection, other autoimmune disease, pregnancy or lactation. Diagnoses were established using clinical symptoms, serum thyroxine and TRAb, thyroid ultrasound and orbital computed tomography. Cells are PBMCs isolated from about 10 ml of fresh blood. General study points: Model output signaled ophthalmopathy a median roughly 6.1 months ahead of onset.

Template material for amplifying TCR beta CDR3 regions consisted of RNA transcripts. HTBI primers were employed in a first-round RT-PCR of the TCR CDR3. TCRdb analysed the multiplex PCR reads with MiXCR anew, one entry per CDR3 protein. The table lists approximately 420,000 distinct CDR3 sequences, about 15% of them singletons. Details on this clonotype: Its matching antigen is unknown.

The sequence came from a woman under 40 with Graves' hyperthyroidism. Sequencing used blood.

DNA of the CDR3: TGTGCCAGCAGCCCCACCGCAGCGAGCCTAAACTATGGCTACACCTTC. This encodes CASSPTAASLNYGYTF. This chain connects TRBV7-2 to TRBJ1-2; D unclear. The V gene lost 5 bases and the J gene lost 2 bases, with 18 bases spanning the gap. The germline gives CDR1 SGHTA, CDR2 FQGNSA. There are 16 residues in the CDR3.